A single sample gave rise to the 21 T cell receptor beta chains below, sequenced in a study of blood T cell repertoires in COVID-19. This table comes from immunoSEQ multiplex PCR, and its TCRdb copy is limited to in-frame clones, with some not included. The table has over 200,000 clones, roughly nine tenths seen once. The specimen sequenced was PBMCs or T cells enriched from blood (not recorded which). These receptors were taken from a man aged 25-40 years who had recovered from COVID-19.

CDR3 region: CASSAGQKETQYF. The CDR3 DNA follows: TGTGCCAGCAGCGCGGGACAGAAAGAGACCCAGTACTTC. The chain joins TRBV7-7 to TRBJ2-5; D may be TRBD1 (7 bases). The ends were cut back, 5 bases at V and 3 bases at J, with 10 bases in the middle. The germline V gene has CDR1 SSHAT and CDR2 FNYEAQ (reference sequence). The CDR3 extends over 13 amino acids.

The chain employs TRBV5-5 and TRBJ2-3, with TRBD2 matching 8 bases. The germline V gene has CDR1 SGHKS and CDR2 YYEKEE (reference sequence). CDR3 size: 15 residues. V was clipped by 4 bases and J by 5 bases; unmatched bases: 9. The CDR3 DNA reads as TGTGCCAGCAGCCCGGCGGGGACTAGTGGAGATACGCAGTATTTT. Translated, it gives CASSPAGTSGDTQYF. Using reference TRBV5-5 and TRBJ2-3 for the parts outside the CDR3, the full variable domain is DAGVTQSPTHLIKTRGQQVTLRCSPISGHKSVSWYQQVLGQGPQFIFQYYEKEERGRGNFPDRFSARQFPNYSSELNVNALLLGDSALYLCASSPAGTSGDTQYFGPGTRLTVL.

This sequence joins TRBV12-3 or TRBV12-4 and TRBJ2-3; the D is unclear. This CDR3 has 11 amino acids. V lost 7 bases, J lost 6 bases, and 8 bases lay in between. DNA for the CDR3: TGTGCCAGCACCGCACTGGATACGCAGTATTTT. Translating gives CASTALDTQYF.

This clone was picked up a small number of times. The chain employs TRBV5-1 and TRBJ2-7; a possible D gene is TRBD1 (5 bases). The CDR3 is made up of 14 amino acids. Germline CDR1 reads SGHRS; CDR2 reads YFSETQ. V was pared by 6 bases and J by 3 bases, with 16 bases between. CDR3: CASTPDSPFYEQYF. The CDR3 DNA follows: TGCGCCAGCACCCCCGACAGCCCTTTCTACGAGCAGTACTTC.

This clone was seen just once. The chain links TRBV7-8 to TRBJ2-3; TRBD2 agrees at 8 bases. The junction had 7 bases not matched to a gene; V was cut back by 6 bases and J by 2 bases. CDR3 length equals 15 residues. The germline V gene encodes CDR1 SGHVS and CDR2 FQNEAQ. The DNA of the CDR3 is TGTGCCAGCAGTCTGAAGCGGGAGCCCACAGATACGCAGTATTTT. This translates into CASSLKREPTDTQYF.

The CDR3 protein is CASSPLGNYGYTF. In DNA form, the CDR3 reads TGTGCCAGCAGCCCCCTCGGGAACTATGGCTACACCTTC. The gene calls are TRBV12-3 or TRBV12-4 and TRBJ1-2; no definite D call. Trimming left V 6 bases short and J 2 bases short, with 10 bases between. This CDR3 has 13 residues.

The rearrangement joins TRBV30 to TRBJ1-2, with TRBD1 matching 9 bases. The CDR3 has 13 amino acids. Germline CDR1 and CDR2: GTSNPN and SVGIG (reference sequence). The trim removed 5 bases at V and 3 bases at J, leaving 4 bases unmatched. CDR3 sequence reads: CAWDRGIYYGYTF. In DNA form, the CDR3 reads TGTGCCTGGGACAGGGGGATTTACTATGGCTACACCTTC.

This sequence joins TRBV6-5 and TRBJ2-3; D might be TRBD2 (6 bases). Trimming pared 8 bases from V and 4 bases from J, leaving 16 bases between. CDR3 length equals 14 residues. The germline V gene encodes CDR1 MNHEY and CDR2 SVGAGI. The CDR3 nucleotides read TGTGCCAGCTCAGCAGGGACTTTTGCAGATACGCAGTATTTT. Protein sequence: CASSAGTFADTQYF.

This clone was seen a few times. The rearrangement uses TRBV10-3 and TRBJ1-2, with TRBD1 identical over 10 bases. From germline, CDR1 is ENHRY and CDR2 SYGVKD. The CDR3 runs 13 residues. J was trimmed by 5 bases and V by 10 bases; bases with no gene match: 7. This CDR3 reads CATTTGGGYGYTF. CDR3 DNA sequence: TGTGCCACTACGACAGGGGGCGGATATGGCTACACCTTC.

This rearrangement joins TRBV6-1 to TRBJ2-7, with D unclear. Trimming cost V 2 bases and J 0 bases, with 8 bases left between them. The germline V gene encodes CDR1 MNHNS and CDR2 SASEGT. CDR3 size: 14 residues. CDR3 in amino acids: CASSERVYSYEQYF. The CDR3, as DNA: TGTGCCAGCAGTGAACGCGTCTACTCCTACGAGCAGTACTTC.

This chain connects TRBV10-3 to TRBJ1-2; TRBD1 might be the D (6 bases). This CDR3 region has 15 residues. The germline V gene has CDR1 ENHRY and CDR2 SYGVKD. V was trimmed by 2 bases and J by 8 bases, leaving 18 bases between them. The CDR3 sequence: CAISEPRRTQGGYTF. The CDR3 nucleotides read TGTGCCATCAGTGAGCCGAGACGCACCCAGGGGGGCTACACCTTC.

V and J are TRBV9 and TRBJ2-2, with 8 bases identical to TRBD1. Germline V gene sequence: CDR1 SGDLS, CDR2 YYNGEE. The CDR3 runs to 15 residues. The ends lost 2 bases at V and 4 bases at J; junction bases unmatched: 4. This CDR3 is CASSVRQGSTGELFF. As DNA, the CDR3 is TGTGCCAGCAGCGTGAGACAGGGGAGCACCGGGGAGCTGTTTTTT.

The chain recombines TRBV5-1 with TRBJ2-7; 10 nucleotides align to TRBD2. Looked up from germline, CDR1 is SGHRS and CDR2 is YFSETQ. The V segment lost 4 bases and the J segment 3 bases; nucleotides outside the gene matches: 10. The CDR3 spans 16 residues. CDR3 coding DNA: TGCGCCAGCAGCCGCGGGACTAGCGTGAATTTCTACGAGCAGTACTTC. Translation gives CASSRGTSVNFYEQYF.

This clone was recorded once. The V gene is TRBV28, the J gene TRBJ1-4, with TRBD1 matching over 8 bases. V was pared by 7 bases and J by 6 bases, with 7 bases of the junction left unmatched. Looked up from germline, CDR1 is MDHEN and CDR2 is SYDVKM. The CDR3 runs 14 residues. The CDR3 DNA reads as TGTGCCAGCACTCGGGACAGGCCTTATGAAAAACTGTTTTTT. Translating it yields CASTRDRPYEKLFF.

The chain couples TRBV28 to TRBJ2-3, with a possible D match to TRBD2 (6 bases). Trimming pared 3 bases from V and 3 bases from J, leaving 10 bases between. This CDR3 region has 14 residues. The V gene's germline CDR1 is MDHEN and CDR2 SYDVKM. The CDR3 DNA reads TGTGCCAGCAGTTTGGAGCGGGTTACAGATACGCAGTATTTT. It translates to CASSLERVTDTQYF.

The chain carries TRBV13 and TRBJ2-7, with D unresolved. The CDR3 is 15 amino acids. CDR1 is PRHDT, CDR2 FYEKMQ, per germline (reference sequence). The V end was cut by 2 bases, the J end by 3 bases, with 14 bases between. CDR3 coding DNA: TGTGCCAGCAGCTTATTGGGTAGGTCGGGCTACGAGCAGTACTTC. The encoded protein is CASSLLGRSGYEQYF.

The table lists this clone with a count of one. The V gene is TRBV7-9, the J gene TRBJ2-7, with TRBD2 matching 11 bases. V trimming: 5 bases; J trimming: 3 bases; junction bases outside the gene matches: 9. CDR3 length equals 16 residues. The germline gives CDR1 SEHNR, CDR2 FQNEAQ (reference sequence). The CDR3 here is CASSAALGTSGYEQYF. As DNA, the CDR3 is TGTGCCAGCAGCGCCGCCCTGGGGACTAGCGGCTACGAGCAGTACTTC.

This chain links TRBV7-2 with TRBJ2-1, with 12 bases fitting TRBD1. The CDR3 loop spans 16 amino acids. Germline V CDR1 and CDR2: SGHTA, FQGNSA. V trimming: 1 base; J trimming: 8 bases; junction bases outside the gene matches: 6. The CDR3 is CASSLGDRGRRDEQFF. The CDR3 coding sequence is TGTGCCAGCAGCTTAGGGGACAGGGGGCGGAGGGATGAGCAGTTCTTC. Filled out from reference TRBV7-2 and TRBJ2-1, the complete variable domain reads GAGVSQSPSNKVTEKGKDVELRCDPISGHTALYWYRQSLGQGLEFLIYFQGNSAPDKSGLPSDRFSAERTGGSVSTLTIQRTQQEDSAVYLCASSLGDRGRRDEQFFGPGTRLTVL.

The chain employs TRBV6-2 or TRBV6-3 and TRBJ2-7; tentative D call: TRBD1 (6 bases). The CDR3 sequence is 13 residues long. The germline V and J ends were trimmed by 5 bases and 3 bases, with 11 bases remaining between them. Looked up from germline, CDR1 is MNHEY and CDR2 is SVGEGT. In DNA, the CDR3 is TGTGCCAGCAGTCGACAGGTTCTCTACGAGCAGTACTTC. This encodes CASSRQVLYEQYF.

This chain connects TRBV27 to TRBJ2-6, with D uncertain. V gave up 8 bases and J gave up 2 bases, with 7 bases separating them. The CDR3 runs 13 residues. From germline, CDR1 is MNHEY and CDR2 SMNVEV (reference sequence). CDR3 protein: CASEPAGANVLTF. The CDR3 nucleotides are TGTGCCAGCGAACCGGCTGGGGCCAACGTCCTGACTTTC. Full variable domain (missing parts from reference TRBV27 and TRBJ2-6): EAQVTQNPRYLITVTGKKLTVTCSQNMNHEYMSWYRQDPGLGLRQIYYSMNVEVTDKGDVPEGYKVSRKEKRNFPLILESPSPNQTSLYFCASEPAGANVLTFGAGSRLTVL.

CDR3 loop: CASSDSARGYNSPLHF. In DNA, the CDR3 is TGTGCCAGCAGTGATTCCGCCAGGGGCTATAATTCACCCCTCCACTTT. The V call is TRBV2, the J call TRBJ1-6; a possible D gene is TRBD1 (6 bases). CDR3 length: 16 amino acids. Per germline, CDR1 SNHLY and CDR2 FYNNEI. V lost 3 bases and J 3 bases, leaving 12 bases between the germline ends.